The present T cell receptor (beta chain) was sequenced within a study of vaccination and CD4 T cells after COVID-19. General study results and limits: Spike mono-reactivity was found in 304 of 307 vaccine-specific clones from convalescent patients.

This clonotype was seen just once. Its antigen is unidentified. An Oncomine TCR Beta short-read assay was used to sequence the DNA from cultured CD4+ T cells. Genomic DNA was taken out of cultured CD4+ T cells by extraction. From the PCR reads, TCRdb called clonotypes with MiXCR, one entry per CDR3 protein. Of some 16,000 distinct CDR3 sequences in the sample, about 60% were seen once. V lost 0 bases and J lost 7, with 4 bases in between. CDR3 size: 13 residues. The germline gives CDR1 MNHEY, CDR2 SVGAGI. The treatment denotes: roughly 10-day PBMC culture with coronavirus spike peptide pools or control peptides (ViraFEST assay).

The V call is TRBV6-5, the J call TRBJ1-6; D ambiguous. Sequences were obtained from CD4+ T cells from blood, cultured in vitro. The sequence was collected from a human donor who had recovered from COVID-19. The CDR3 coding sequence is TGTGCCAGCAGTTACTCCCAAAATTCACCCCTCCACTTT. Translated, it gives CASSYSQNSPLHF.